These 30 T cell receptor beta chains came from one sample sequenced in a study of cytomegalovirus exposure and HLA in healthy donors. Use of 60 Vbeta and 13 Jbeta primers characterized the PCR. The protocol was immunoSEQ multiplex PCR, while the TCRdb copy is restricted to in-frame clones and leaves out a portion. The table shows around 170,000 clones, with 71% occurring only once. Sequencing used PBMCs. These receptor sequences come from a girl aged 5 to 17 in good health and CMV-seronegative.

CDR3 residues: CASSLDGVATGELFF. The CDR3 DNA is TGCGCCAGCAGCTTGGACGGGGTTGCCACCGGGGAGCTGTTTTTT. The genes are TRBV5-1 and TRBJ2-2, with a tentative D call TRBD2 (5 bases). The germline V gene encodes CDR1 SGHRS and CDR2 YFSETQ. The V end was cut by 0 bases, the J end by 4 bases, with 10 bases between. The CDR3 contains 15 residues.

CDR3 in amino acids: CASKDRAYTDTQYF. CDR3 in DNA: TGTGCCAGTAAGGACAGGGCCTACACAGATACGCAGTATTTT. The chain links TRBV19 to TRBJ2-3; 8 bases are a match to TRBD1. The V gene's germline CDR1 is LNHDA and CDR2 SQIVND (reference sequence). The CDR3 spans 14 residues. V shed 7 bases, J shed 2 bases, and the junction held 5 bases outside the gene matches.

The chain combines TRBV10-3 with TRBJ2-1, with TRBD2 matching 9 bases. The CDR3 sequence is 14 residues long. Germline V gene sequence: CDR1 ENHRY, CDR2 SYGVKD. V lost 6 bases, J lost 5 bases, and 5 bases stayed unmatched. The CDR3: CAIRAGGPNNEQFF. The DNA for the CDR3 is TGTGCCATCAGGGCGGGGGGGCCGAACAATGAGCAGTTCTTC.

CDR3 residues: CASSARGYYGYTF. CDR3 coding DNA: TGTGCCAGCAGTGCCAGGGGTTACTATGGCTACACCTTC. This rearrangement joins TRBV25-1 to TRBJ1-2; TRBD1 might be the D (6 bases). Trimming shortened V by 4 bases and J by 3 bases, and 9 bases separated the two germline ends. The length of the CDR3 is 13 residues. Germline CDR1 reads MGHDK; CDR2 reads SYGVNS.

A few counts support this clone. The J gene is TRBJ2-7, the V gene TRBV29-1; D is possibly TRBD2 (5 bases). V lost 7 bases, J lost 2 bases, and 12 bases lay in between. CDR1 and CDR2 from the germline V gene are SQVTM and ANQGSEA. This CDR3 is built from 12 residues. The CDR3 region has the DNA TGCAGCGCAACCACCGGGGCCTACGAGCAGTACTTC. This translates into CSATTGAYEQYF.

The rearrangement uses TRBV2 and TRBJ1-4; TRBD1 matches 8 bases. V shed 5 bases, J shed 3 bases, and the junction held 8 bases outside the gene matches. The V gene's germline CDR1 is SNHLY and CDR2 FYNNEI. The CDR3 extends over 16 amino acids. DNA for the CDR3: TGTGCCAGCAGTACGGACAGGGCGATCGCTAATGAAAAACTGTTTTTT. Residues: CASSTDRAIANEKLFF. The full variable domain, in which reference TRBV2 and TRBJ1-4 provide the parts outside the CDR3, is EPEVTQTPSHQVTQMGQEVILRCVPISNHLYFYWYRQILGQKVEFLVSFYNNEISEKSEIFDDQFSVERPDGSNFTLKIRSTKLEDSAMYFCASSTDRAIANEKLFFGSGTQLSVL.

The table lists this clone with a count of one. The genes are TRBV6-5 and TRBJ2-7; possibly TRBD1 for D (6 bases). CDR1 is MNHEY and CDR2 is SVGAGI in the germline V gene. The V gene lost 6 bases and the J gene lost 4 bases, with 16 bases spanning the gap. The CDR3 consists of 14 residues. The CDR3 loop reads CASRWGQGGYEQYF. In nucleotides, the CDR3 is TGTGCCAGCAGGTGGGGGCAGGGCGGTTACGAGCAGTACTTC.

This chain connects TRBV2 to TRBJ1-1, with TRBD1 identical over 8 bases. The CDR3 has 14 amino acids. Germline V CDR1 and CDR2: SNHLY, FYNNEI. J gave up 4 bases and V 2 bases, and 3 bases lay outside the gene matches. The DNA for the CDR3 is TGTGCCAGCAGTGAATTGGGGACAGGCACTGAAGCTTTCTTT. Protein product: CASSELGTGTEAFF.

This clone has more than one count but fewer than ten. This chain links TRBV2 with TRBJ2-5; 13 nucleotides agree with TRBD2. V dropped 6 bases and J dropped 3; count of bases not matched to a gene: 7. This CDR3 has 16 amino acids. Germline V gives CDR1 SNHLY, CDR2 FYNNEI. CDR3 residues: CASRWTSGGEEETQYF. The DNA of the CDR3 is TGTGCCAGCAGATGGACTAGCGGGGGAGAGGAAGAGACCCAGTACTTC.

The chain employs TRBV6-5 and TRBJ1-1; D ambiguous. The CDR3 totals 14 residues. The V end lost 2 bases, the J end lost 4 bases, and 11 bases lay between the germline ends. CDR1 and CDR2 (germline): MNHEY, SVGAGI. CDR3 in amino acids: CASSYDEGLTEAFF. The CDR3 region has the DNA TGTGCCAGCAGTTACGACGAGGGCCTCACTGAAGCTTTCTTT.

The rearrangement links TRBV6-5 to TRBJ1-6, with TRBD1 matching 11 bases. The CDR3 is made up of 15 amino acids. Germline values: CDR1 MNHEY, CDR2 SVGAGI. Trimming cost V 5 bases and J 9 bases; bases outside gene matches: 6. CDR3 DNA sequence: TGTGCCAGCAGTAAGACCGGGACAGGGGGTTCACCCCTCCACTTT. Translation gives CASSKTGTGGSPLHF.

The chain uses TRBV27 and TRBJ1-1; 9 positions agree with TRBD1. This CDR3 region has 13 residues. From germline, CDR1 is MNHEY and CDR2 SMNVEV (reference sequence). V was clipped by 7 bases and J by 4 bases; unmatched bases: 4. CDR3 in amino acids: CASIETGGTEAFF. The CDR3 DNA sequence: TGTGCCAGCATAGAGACAGGGGGCACTGAAGCTTTCTTT.

The chain employs TRBV4-1 and TRBJ1-4; 7 bases line up with TRBD1. The CDR3 has 19 residues. Germline V gives CDR1 MGHRA, CDR2 YSYEKL. J was trimmed by 3 bases and V by 1 base; bases with no gene match: 14. CDR3 nucleotides: TGCGCCAGCAGCCAAGTGTCGATAGGGACAGCCCTATCTAATGAAAAACTGTTTTTT. Translation gives CASSQVSIGTALSNEKLFF.

This clone was seen a single time. This rearrangement joins TRBV6-1 to TRBJ2-1; weak D call: TRBD2 (6 bases). The CDR3 has 14 residues. Trimming left V 10 bases short and J 8 bases short, with 21 bases between. Germline assignment: CDR1 MNHNS and CDR2 SASEGT. DNA of the CDR3: TGTGCCACCTTTGGATCCGGGGGACGCGATGAGCAGTTCTTC. This codes for CATFGSGGRDEQFF.

This chain joins TRBV5-4 and TRBJ2-1; D may be TRBD1 (5 bases). V was trimmed by 3 bases and J by 4 bases, leaving 8 bases between them. Germline CDR1 reads SGHNT; CDR2 reads YYREEE (reference sequence). The CDR3 runs 13 residues. CDR3 sequence (DNA): TGTGCCAGCAGCTACCAGGGTTACAATGAGCAGTTCTTC. The encoded protein is CASSYQGYNEQFF.

This chain links TRBV6-5 with TRBJ2-1, with 12 bases that match TRBD2. The germline gives CDR1 MNHEY, CDR2 SVGAGI. This CDR3 has 15 residues. V lost 7 bases and J lost 10; bases outside the gene matches: 11. The CDR3 loop reads CASTPSGGARGEQFF. The DNA for the CDR3 is TGTGCCAGCACCCCTAGCGGGGGGGCGCGTGGGGAGCAGTTCTTC.

The V gene is TRBV11-3, the J gene TRBJ2-1; 9 nucleotides line up with TRBD2. CDR1 and CDR2 from the germline V gene are SGHNT and YENEEA. The V and J ends lost 5 bases and 10 bases, in that order; junction bases with no gene match: 15. This CDR3 is 16 amino acids long. The DNA of the CDR3 is TGTGCCAGCAGCCCAAGCGATGGTAGCGGGGGTTGGGAGCAGTTCTTC. Translation gives CASSPSDGSGGWEQFF.

The V and J genes are TRBV18 and TRBJ1-4, with D possibly being TRBD1 (5 bases). V shed 0 bases and J shed 7 bases, with 9 bases lying between them. CDR1 and CDR2 (germline): KGHSH, LQKENI. The CDR3 has 14 residues. CDR3: CASSPPGHIEKLFF. The CDR3 DNA reads TGTGCCAGCTCACCACCTGGACACATTGAAAAACTGTTTTTT.

This clone was seen only once. V is TRBV29-1 and J is TRBJ1-2; D is uncertain. Trimming shortened V by 5 bases and J by 3 bases, and 7 bases separated the two germline ends. CDR3 length: 11 amino acids. Germline-derived CDR1 and CDR2 are SQVTM and ANQGSEA. This CDR3 is CSVNPDYGYTF. CDR3 bases: TGCAGCGTTAACCCGGACTATGGCTACACCTTC.

The chain employs TRBV7-9 and TRBJ1-5, with D perhaps TRBD1 (5 bases). Deletions cut 2 bases from V and 3 bases from J, with 8 bases between. There are 14 residues in the CDR3. The germline V gene encodes CDR1 SEHNR and CDR2 FQNEAQ (reference sequence). CDR3 coding DNA: TGTGCCAGCAGCTTAATGGGACTCAATCAGCCCCAGCATTTT. Its protein is CASSLMGLNQPQHF.

The CDR3 spells CAFTGFVGELFF. Here the CDR3 DNA reads TGTGCCTTTACAGGGTTCGTCGGGGAGCTGTTTTTT. The chain uses TRBV30 and TRBJ2-2, with a tentative D call TRBD1 (6 bases). Germline CDR1 and CDR2: GTSNPN and SVGIG (reference sequence). V was pared by 7 bases and J by 7 bases, with 13 bases between. The CDR3 has 12 residues.

This clone was counted only a few times. The chain is built from TRBV9 and TRBJ1-1; possibly TRBD1 for D (5 bases). Between the trimmed V and J ends, which lost 1 base and 4 bases, there was a span of 11 bases. This CDR3 spans 14 amino acids. The germline gives CDR1 SGDLS, CDR2 YYNGEE. This chain's CDR3 is CASSVQGRGTEAFF. CDR3 nucleotides: TGTGCCAGCAGCGTACAGGGTAGGGGCACTGAAGCTTTCTTT.

The table lists this clone with a few counts. The chain combines TRBV2 with TRBJ1-2, with D hard to call. Trimming pared 3 bases from V and 5 bases from J, leaving 7 bases between. Germline V gives CDR1 SNHLY, CDR2 FYNNEI. The length of the CDR3 is 12 residues. DNA of the CDR3: TGTGCCAGCAGTGAGGAGCCTTATGGCTACACCTTC. Protein sequence: CASSEEPYGYTF.

The chain couples TRBV5-1 to TRBJ1-2; D is uncertain. The V and J ends lost 0 bases and 1 base respectively, with 13 bases between them. Per germline, CDR1 SGHRS and CDR2 YFSETQ. The CDR3 is made up of 16 amino acids. CDR3 loop: CASSLGRQTNNYGYTF. The CDR3 DNA follows: TGCGCCAGCAGCTTGGGAAGGCAGACTAATAACTATGGCTACACCTTC. Full variable domain (rest looked up from reference TRBV5-1 and TRBJ1-2): KAGVTQTPRYLIKTRGQQVTLSCSPISGHRSVSWYQQTPGQGLQFLFEYFSETQRNKGNFPGRFSGRQFSNSRSEMNVSTLELGDSALYLCASSLGRQTNNYGYTFGSGTRLTVV.

V usage is TRBV6-1 and J usage is TRBJ1-5, with D perhaps TRBD1 (5 bases). Germline V lookup: CDR1 MNHNS, CDR2 SASEGT. This CDR3 comprises 16 residues. Trimming took 3 bases from V and 4 from J, leaving 16 bases between them. In DNA form, the CDR3 reads TGTGCCAGCAGTGACCCAACAGGCGCGGGAAATCAGCCCCAGCATTTT. This translates into CASSDPTGAGNQPQHF.

J is TRBJ2-2 and V is TRBV14; 8 positions match TRBD1. In germline, CDR1 is SGHDN, CDR2 FVKESK. There are 15 residues in the CDR3. Unmatched junction bases numbered 9, after V lost 7 bases and J lost 5 bases. The CDR3 nucleotides read TGTGCCAGCACGGACAGGGCCCACGTAACCGGGGAGCTGTTTTTT. It yields the protein CASTDRAHVTGELFF.

The chain has TRBV20-1 and TRBJ1-2; D is unclear. The CDR3 runs to 11 residues. V was trimmed by 0 bases and J by 3 bases, leaving 2 bases between them. The V gene's germline CDR1 is DFQATT and CDR2 SNEGSKA (reference sequence). The CDR3 DNA is TGCAGTGCTAGAGACGACTATGGCTACACCTTC. Residues: CSARDDYGYTF.

This chain joins TRBV5-4 and TRBJ1-1; the D gene is possibly TRBD1 (6 bases). The V gene's germline CDR1 is SGHNT and CDR2 YYREEE (reference sequence). Trimming took off 3 bases at V and 10 bases at J, with 19 bases between the two ends. CDR3 length: 14 residues. CDR3 sequence (DNA): TGTGCCAGCAGCTCCCAGGGGCACCCAACTAGAGCTTTCTTT. This gives the protein CASSSQGHPTRAFF.

CDR3 amino acids: CASSLGREETQYF. The DNA for the CDR3 is TGTGCCAGCAGCTTGGGCCGGGAAGAGACCCAGTACTTC. The chain couples TRBV5-4 to TRBJ2-5; D remains ambiguous. CDR3 size: 13 residues. In germline, CDR1 is SGHNT, CDR2 YYREEE (reference sequence). Trimming took off 0 bases at V and 3 bases at J, with 6 bases between the two ends. The variable domain in full, with the rest retrieved from reference TRBV5-4 and TRBJ2-5, is ETGVTQSPTHLIKTRGQQVTLRCSSQSGHNTVSWYQQALGQGPQFIFQYYREEENGRGNFPPRFSGLQFPNYSSELNVNALELDDSALYLCASSLGREETQYFGPGTRLLVL.

The V and J genes are TRBV25-1 and TRBJ2-3, with 7 bases that match TRBD1. Germline lookup yields CDR1 MGHDK and CDR2 SYGVNS. This CDR3 region has 14 residues. The ends lost 2 bases at V and 4 bases at J; junction bases unmatched: 3. CDR3 protein: CASSERQGADTQYF. CDR3 sequence (DNA): TGTGCCAGCAGTGAACGTCAGGGGGCAGATACGCAGTATTTT.